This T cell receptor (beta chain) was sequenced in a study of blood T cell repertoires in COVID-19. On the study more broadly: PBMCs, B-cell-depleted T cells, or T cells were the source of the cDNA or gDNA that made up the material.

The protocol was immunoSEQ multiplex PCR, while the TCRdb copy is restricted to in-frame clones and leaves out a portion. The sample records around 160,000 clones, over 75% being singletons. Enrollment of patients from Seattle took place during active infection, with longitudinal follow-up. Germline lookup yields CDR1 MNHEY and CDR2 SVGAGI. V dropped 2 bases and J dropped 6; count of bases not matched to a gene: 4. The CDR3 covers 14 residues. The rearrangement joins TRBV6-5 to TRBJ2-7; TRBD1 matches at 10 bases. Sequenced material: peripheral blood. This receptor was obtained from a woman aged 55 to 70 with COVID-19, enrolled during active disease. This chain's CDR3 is CASSYGTGEVEQYF. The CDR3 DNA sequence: TGTGCCAGCAGTTACGGGACAGGGGAGGTCGAGCAGTACTTC.